This paragraph reports one TCR beta chain. No antigen is known for it. These data belong to a study of graft-versus-host responses after intestinal transplantation. J was trimmed by 7 bases and V by 7 bases; bases with no gene match: 6. CDR3 length: 12 amino acids. Germline loops: CDR1 ENHRY, CDR2 SYGVKD. Libraries were prepared by immunoSEQ multiplex PCR; TCRdb keeps only in-frame clonotypes and omits some of them. The data hold roughly 120,000 clones, with about nine tenths observed a single time. This clonotype originated in a human donor who received an intestinal transplant. This rearrangement joins TRBV10-3 to TRBJ2-5, with 7 nucleotides matching TRBD2. The sample consisted of unstimulated CD4+ T cells sorted from spleen or lymph node cells, taken before intestinal transplant. This CDR3 is CAINRGGGTQYF. The DNA for the CDR3 is TGTGCCATCAATCGTGGGGGGGGGACCCAGTACTTC.